The rows below give T cell receptor beta chains drawn from one sample of a study of blood T cell repertoires in COVID-19. The assay was immunoSEQ multiplex PCR, and TCRdb's table has in-frame clones only and misses some. The table lists 65,000 to 95,000 clones, 70% to 90% of them singletons. Specimen: peripheral blood. Every receptor here comes from an elderly man with active or convalescent COVID-19. Both conserved end residues are part of each CDR3. A D gene is named only where the DNA matches it firmly. Some rows have no size entry. The others give once, few or many, or a class for an expanded clone.

>TRBV5-1|TRBD1|.|TRBJ1-2
CASSWDSGTGKYGYTF
TGCGCCAGCAGCTGGGACTCCGGGACAGGGAAGTACGGCTACACCTTC
>TRBV5-4|.|.|TRBJ1-2
CASSAKGGDHGYTF
TGTGCCAGCAGCGCTAAGGGGGGGGACCATGGCTACACCTTC
>TRBV5-6|.|once|TRBJ1-6
CASSAVPGVSYNSPLHF
TGTGCCAGCAGCGCCGTCCCGGGGGTCTCCTATAATTCACCCCTCCACTTT
>TRBV5-1|.|.|TRBJ1-2
CASSLATANYGYTF
TGCGCCAGCAGCTTGGCTACAGCTAACTATGGCTACACCTTC
>TRBV6-4|.|once|TRBJ1-5
CASSALQGQPQHF
TGTGCCAGCAGTGCCCTTCAGGGCCAGCCCCAGCATTTT
>TRBV7-9|.|.|TRBJ1-2
CASSLVTAAGYTF
TGTGCCAGCAGCTTAGTTACAGCGGCTGGCTACACCTTC
>TRBV27|.|.|TRBJ2-2
CASRKNRDTGELFF
TGTGCCAGCAGAAAGAACAGGGACACCGGGGAGCTGTTTTTT
>TRBV19|.|.|TRBJ2-5
CASKEGRETQYF
TGTGCCAGTAAGGAGGGCAGGGAGACCCAGTACTTC
>TRBV5-6|.|.|TRBJ1-2
CASRPDRGSYGYTF
TGTGCCAGCAGACCTGACCGGGGATCCTATGGCTACACCTTC
>TRBV5-5|.|few|TRBJ1-1
CASSLQKMNTEAFF
TGTGCCAGCAGCTTGCAGAAAATGAACACTGAAGCTTTCTTT
>TRBV7-2|TRBD2|.|TRBJ2-2
CASSLAPGLAGVRTGELFF
TGTGCCAGCAGCTTAGCACCGGGACTAGCGGGAGTTCGCACCGGGGAGCTGTTTTTT
>TRBV6-5|.|.|TRBJ2-3
CASSFDIVSDTQYF
TGTGCCAGCAGCTTCGACATTGTGTCAGATACGCAGTATTTT
>TRBV7-2|TRBD2|few|TRBJ2-2
CARPGLGKSAGELFF
TGTGCCAGACCGGGACTAGGGAAATCCGCCGGGGAGCTGTTTTTT
>TRBV19|.|once|TRBJ1-1
CASSGNLNTEAFF
TGTGCCAGTAGCGGGAACCTGAACACTGAAGCTTTCTTT
>TRBV7-3|.|.|TRBJ2-4
CASSHGGSKNIQYF
TGTGCCAGCAGTCATGGGGGCAGCAAAAACATTCAGTACTTC
>TRBV5-1|.|once|TRBJ1-1
CASSLEGRGTEAFF
TGCGCCAGCAGCTTGGAGGGGAGGGGGACTGAAGCTTTCTTT
>TRBV2|.|.|TRBJ1-5
CASSERRGGFEPQHF
TGTGCCAGCAGTGAGCGTCGAGGGGGATTTGAGCCCCAGCATTTT
>TRBV5-1|.|.|TRBJ2-3
CASSLNGGRDTQYF
TGCGCCAGCAGCTTGAACGGGGGGCGCGATACGCAGTATTTT
>TRBV28|TRBD1|.|TRBJ1-1
CASTPDRGLSTEAFF
TGTGCCAGCACCCCGGACAGGGGGCTAAGCACTGAAGCTTTCTTT
>TRBV6-5|.|.|TRBJ1-5
CASGRQGTSNQPQHF
TGTGCCAGCGGTCGTCAGGGAACAAGCAATCAGCCCCAGCATTTT
>TRBV5-1|TRBD2|.|TRBJ2-3
CASARGDGDTDTQYF
TGCGCCAGCGCCCGGGGGGACGGAGACACAGATACGCAGTATTTT
>TRBV5-1|.|.|TRBJ1-1
CASSLRGTEAFF
TGCGCCAGCAGCCTCCGCGGCACTGAAGCTTTCTTT
>TRBV18|.|.|TRBJ1-2
CASSLGGGSNYGYTF
TGTGCCAGCTCACTCGGCGGCGGATCTAACTATGGCTACACCTTC
>TRBV24-1|.|.|TRBJ2-2
CATSDWSSGSDRMNTGELFF
TGTGCCACCAGTGATTGGTCCTCGGGTTCTGACAGGATGAACACCGGGGAGCTGTTTTTT
>TRBV5-1|TRBD2|.|TRBJ2-4
CASSLTSGSRDIQYF
TGCGCCAGCAGCTTGACTAGCGGGAGTAGGGACATTCAGTACTTC
>TRBV5-1|TRBD2|.|TRBJ2-5
CASSSREGYGTQYF
TGCGCCAGCAGCTCGAGGGAGGGATATGGGACCCAGTACTTC
>TRBV7-2|.|few|TRBJ1-6
CATTIDGRGRNSPLHF
TGTGCCACCACCATCGACGGCCGTGGGAGGAATTCACCCCTCCACTTT